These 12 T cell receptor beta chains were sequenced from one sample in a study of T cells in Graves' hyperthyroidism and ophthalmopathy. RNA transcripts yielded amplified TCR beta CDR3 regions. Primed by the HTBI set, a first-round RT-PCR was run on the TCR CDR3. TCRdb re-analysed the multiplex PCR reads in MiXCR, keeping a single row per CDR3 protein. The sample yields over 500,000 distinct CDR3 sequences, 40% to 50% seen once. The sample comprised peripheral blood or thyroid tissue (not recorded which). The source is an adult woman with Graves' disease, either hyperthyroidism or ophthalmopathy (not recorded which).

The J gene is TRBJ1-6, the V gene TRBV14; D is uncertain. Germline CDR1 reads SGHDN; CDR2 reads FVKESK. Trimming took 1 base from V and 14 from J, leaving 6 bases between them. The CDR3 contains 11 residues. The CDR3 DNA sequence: TGTGCCAGCAGCCAAGGATTATCCCTCCACTTT. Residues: CASSQGLSLHF.

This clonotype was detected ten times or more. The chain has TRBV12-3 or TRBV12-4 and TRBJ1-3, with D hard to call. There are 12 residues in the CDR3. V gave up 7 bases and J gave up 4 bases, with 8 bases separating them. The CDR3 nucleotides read TGTGCCAGCACCTGGACCGGAAACACCATATATTTT. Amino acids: CASTWTGNTIYF.

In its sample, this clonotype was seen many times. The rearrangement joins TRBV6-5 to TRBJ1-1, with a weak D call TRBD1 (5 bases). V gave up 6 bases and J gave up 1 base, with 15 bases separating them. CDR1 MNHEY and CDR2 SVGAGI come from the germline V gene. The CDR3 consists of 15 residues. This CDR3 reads CASSRDALQNTEAFF. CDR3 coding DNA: TGTGCCAGCAGCCGGGACGCACTACAGAACACTGAAGCTTTCTTT.

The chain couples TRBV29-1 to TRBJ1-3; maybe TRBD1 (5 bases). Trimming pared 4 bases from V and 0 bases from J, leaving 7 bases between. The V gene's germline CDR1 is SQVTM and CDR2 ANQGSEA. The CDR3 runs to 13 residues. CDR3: CSVGGSSGNTIYF. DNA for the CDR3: TGCAGCGTTGGGGGGAGCTCTGGAAACACCATATATTTT.

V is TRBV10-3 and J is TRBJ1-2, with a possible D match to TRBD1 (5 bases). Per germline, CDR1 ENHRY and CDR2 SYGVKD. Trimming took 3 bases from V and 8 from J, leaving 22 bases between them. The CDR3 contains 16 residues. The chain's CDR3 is CAISESGRLFPYGYTF. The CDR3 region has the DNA TGTGCCATCAGTGAATCGGGGCGCCTCTTCCCGTACGGCTACACCTTC.

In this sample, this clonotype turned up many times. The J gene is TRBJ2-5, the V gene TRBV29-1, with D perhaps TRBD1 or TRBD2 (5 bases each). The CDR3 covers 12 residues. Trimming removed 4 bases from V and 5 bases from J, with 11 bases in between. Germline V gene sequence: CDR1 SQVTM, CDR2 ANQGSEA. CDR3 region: CSVARGVETQYF. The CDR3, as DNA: TGCAGCGTTGCTAGGGGAGTGGAGACCCAGTACTTC.

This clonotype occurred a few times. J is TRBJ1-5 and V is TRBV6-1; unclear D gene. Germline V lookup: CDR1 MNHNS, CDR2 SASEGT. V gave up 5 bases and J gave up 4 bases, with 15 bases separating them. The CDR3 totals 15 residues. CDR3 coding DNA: TGTGCCAGCAGTTTATACACAGCTCTGAATCAGCCCCAGCATTTT. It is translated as CASSLYTALNQPQHF.

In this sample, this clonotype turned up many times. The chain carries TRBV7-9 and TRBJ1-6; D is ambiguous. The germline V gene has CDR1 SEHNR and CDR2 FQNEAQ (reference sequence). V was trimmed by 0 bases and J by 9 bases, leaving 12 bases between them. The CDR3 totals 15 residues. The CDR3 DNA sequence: TGTGCCAGCAGCTTAGCGCGAGCAGAAGGTTCACCCCTCCACTTT. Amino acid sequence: CASSLARAEGSPLHF.

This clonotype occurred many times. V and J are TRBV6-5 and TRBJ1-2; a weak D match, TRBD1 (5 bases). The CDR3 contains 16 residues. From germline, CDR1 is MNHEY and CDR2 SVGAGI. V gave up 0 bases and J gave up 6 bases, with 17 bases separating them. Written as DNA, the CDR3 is TGTGCCAGCAGTTACTCGATTTCCAGGGTCGGTGATGGCTACACCTTC. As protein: CASSYSISRVGDGYTF.

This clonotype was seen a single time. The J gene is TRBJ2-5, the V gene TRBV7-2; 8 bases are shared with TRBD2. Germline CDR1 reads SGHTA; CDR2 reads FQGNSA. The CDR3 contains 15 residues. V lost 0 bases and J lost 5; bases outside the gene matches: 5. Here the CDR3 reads CASSLAGLGGETQYF. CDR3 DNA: TGTGCCAGCAGCTTAGCGGGACTAGGCGGGGAGACCCAGTACTTC.

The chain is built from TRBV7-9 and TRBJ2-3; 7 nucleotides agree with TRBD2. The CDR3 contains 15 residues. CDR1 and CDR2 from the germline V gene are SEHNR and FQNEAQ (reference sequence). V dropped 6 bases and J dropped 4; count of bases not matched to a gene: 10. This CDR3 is CASRMRWEGPDTQYF. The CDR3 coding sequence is TGTGCCAGCAGGATGCGGTGGGAGGGCCCAGATACGCAGTATTTT.

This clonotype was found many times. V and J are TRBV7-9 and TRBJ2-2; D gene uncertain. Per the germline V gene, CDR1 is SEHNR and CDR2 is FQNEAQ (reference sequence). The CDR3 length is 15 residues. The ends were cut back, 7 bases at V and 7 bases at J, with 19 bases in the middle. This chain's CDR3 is CASTSLGRIHGELFF. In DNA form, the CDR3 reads TGTGCCAGCACCTCCCTCGGACGTATTCACGGGGAGCTGTTTTTT. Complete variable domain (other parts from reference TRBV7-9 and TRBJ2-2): DTGVSQNPRHKITKRGQNVTFRCDPISEHNRLYWYRQTLGQGPEFLTYFQNEAQLEKSRLLSDRFSAERPKGSFSTLEIQRTEQGDSAMYLCASTSLGRIHGELFFGEGSRLTVL.